This T cell receptor (beta chain) was sequenced during a study of T cells and Merkel cell carcinoma outcomes. Germline assignment: CDR1 SGHDN and CDR2 FVKESK. Trimming left V 6 bases short and J 4 bases short, with 25 bases between. CDR3 length equals 17 residues. Method: immunoSEQ multiplex PCR; TCRdb's copy keeps in-frame clones and lacks some. Here the sample spans about 19,000 clones, almost 85% being singletons. The sequence was obtained from a human donor with Merkel cell carcinoma. The sample consisted of tumor tissue from Merkel cell carcinoma. The V call is TRBV14, the J call TRBJ2-7, with a tentative D call TRBD1 (7 bases). CDR3 nucleotides: TGTGCCAGCAGTCCCACAGGGGACTCCCCGTTCGTTTACGAGCAGTACTTC. It yields the protein CASSPTGDSPFVYEQYF.